The clone carrying this T cell receptor beta chain is a singleton in its sample. No antigen is known for it. TCRdb's copy holds only in-frame clones and misses some; the assay was immunoSEQ multiplex PCR. The top ten hold less than 20% of the sample, which has about 98,000 clones, roughly 76% seen once. Every patient was affected by relapse after autologous stem cell transplantation, while exposure to brentuximab vedotin was not uniform. Patients had relapsed/refractory classical Hodgkin lymphoma with complete response, partial response or progressive disease as best response. The entry originates in a study of PD-1 blockade in classical Hodgkin lymphoma. The CDR3 spans 14 residues. Germline loops: CDR1 LGHNA, CDR2 YNFKEQ. V lost 6 bases, J lost 2 bases, and 12 bases lay in between. Points from the study as a whole: Complete responders possessed baseline diversity comparable to newly diagnosed patients. CD4+ TCR diversity climbed significantly by C4D1, unlike CD8+ TCR diversity. Excluded were patients who started nivolumab under 1 year after ASCT, a group that had lower diversity.

This sample comprised peripheral blood mononuclear cells (PBMCs), obtained before the second cycle of nivolumab. The source is a human donor with classical Hodgkin lymphoma. The chain is built from TRBV4-2 and TRBJ2-3, with no clear D. CDR3 in DNA: TGTGCCAGCAGGAGAGAGGCAGACACAGATACGCAGTATTTT. Protein sequence: CASRREADTDTQYF.